This T cell receptor (beta chain) was sequenced in a study of CD8 T cells in Susac syndrome. RNA was extracted with the RNeasy kit, and a quantity of about 0.5 to 1 ug was reverse transcribed using random hexamers. TCRdb fed the immunoSEQ multiplex PCR reads into MiXCR, producing one record per CDR3 protein. The table includes some 150,000 distinct CDR3 sequences, 90% to 95% detected once. Germline values: CDR1 LGHDT, CDR2 YNNKEL (reference sequence). V lost 0 bases to trimming and J lost 5 bases, with 16 bases between them. The CDR3 runs 16 residues. This clonotype was seen once. The origin of this receptor is a human donor with Susac syndrome. V gene TRBV3-1 combines with J gene TRBJ2-5; D is ambiguous. Sequencing input: CD4+ T cells from PBMCs. CDR3 residues: CASSQESSPSGETQYF. The CDR3 region has the DNA TGTGCCAGCAGCCAAGAAAGCTCGCCCTCCGGGGAGACCCAGTACTTC.